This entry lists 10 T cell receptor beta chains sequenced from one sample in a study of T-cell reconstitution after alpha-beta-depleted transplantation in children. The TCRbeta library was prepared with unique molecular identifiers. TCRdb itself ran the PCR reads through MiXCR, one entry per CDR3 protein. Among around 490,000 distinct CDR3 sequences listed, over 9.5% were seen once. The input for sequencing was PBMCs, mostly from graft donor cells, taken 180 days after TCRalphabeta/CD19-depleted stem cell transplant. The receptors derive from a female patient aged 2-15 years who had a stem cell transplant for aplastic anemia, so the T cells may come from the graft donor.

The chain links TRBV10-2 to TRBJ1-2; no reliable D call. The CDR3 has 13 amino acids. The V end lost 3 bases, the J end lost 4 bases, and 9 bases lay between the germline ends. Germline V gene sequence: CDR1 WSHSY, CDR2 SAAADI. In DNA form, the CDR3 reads TGCGCCAGCAGTGAATCTGAGATCTATGGCTACACCTTC. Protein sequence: CASSESEIYGYTF.

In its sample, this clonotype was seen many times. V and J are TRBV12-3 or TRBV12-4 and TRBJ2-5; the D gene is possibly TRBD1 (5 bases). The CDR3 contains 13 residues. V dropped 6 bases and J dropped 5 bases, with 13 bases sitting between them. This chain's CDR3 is CASSPTGVETQYF. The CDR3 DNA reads TGTGCCAGCAGCCCAACAGGTGTGGAGACCCAGTACTTC.

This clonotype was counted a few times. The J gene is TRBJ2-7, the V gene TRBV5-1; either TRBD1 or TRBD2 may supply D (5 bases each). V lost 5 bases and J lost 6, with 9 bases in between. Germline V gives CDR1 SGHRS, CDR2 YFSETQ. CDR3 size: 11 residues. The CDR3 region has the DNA TGCGCCAGCAGGCCAGGGACCGAGCAGTACTTC. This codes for CASRPGTEQYF.

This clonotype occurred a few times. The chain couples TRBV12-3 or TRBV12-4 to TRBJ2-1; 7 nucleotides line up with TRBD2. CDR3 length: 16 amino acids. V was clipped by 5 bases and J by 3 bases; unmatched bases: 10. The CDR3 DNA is TGTGCCAGCAGTCCCCGAGGAGGACTAGGCTACAATGAGCAGTTCTTC. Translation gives CASSPRGGLGYNEQFF.

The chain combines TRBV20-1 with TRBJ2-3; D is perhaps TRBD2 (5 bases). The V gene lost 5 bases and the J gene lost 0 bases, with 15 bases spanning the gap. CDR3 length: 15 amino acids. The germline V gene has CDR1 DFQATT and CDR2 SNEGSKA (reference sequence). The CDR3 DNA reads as TGCAGTGCTCCCCAGGACTTAACTAGCACAGATACGCAGTATTTT. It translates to CSAPQDLTSTDTQYF.

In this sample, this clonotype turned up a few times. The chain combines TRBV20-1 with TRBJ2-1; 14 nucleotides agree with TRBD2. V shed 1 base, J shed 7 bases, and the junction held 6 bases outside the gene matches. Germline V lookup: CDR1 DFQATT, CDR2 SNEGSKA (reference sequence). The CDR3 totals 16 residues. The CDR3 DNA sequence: TGCAGTGCTAGAGCCCCGGGACTAGCGGGGGTGAATGAGCAGTTCTTC. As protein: CSARAPGLAGVNEQFF.

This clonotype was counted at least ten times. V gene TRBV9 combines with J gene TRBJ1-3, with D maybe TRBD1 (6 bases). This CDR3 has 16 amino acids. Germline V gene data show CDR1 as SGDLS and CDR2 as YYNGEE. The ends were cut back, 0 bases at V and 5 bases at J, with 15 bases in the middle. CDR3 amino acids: CASSVATGQFRNTIYF. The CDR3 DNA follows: TGTGCCAGCAGCGTAGCCACGGGACAATTTAGAAACACCATATATTTT.

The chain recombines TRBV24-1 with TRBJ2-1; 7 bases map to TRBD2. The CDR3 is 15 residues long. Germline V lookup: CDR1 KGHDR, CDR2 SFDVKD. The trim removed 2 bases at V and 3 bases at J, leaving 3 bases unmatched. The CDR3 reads CATSDSSGGYNEQFF. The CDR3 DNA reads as TGTGCCACCAGTGATTCTTCGGGAGGCTACAATGAGCAGTTCTTC.

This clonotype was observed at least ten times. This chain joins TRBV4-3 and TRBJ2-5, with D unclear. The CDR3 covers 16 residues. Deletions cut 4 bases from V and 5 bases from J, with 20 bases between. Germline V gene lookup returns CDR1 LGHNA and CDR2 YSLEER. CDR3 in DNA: TGCGCCAGCAGCCGCGGACCGGTCAGGAGCCAGGAGACCCAGTACTTC. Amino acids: CASSRGPVRSQETQYF.

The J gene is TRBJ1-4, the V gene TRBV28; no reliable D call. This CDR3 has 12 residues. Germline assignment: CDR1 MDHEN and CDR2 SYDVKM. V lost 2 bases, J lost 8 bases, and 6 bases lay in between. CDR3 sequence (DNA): TGTGCCAGCAGTTTACAGGACGAAAAACTGTTTTTT. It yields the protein CASSLQDEKLFF.